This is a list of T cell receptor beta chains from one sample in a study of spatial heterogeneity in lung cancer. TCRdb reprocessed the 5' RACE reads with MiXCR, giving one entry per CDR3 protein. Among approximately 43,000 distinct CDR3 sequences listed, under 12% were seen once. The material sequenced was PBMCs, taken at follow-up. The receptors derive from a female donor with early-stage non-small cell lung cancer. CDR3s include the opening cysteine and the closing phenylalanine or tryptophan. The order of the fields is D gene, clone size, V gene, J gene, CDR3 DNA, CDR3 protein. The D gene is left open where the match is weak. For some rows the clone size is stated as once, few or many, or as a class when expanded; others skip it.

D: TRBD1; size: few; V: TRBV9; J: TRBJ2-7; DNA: TGTGCCAGCAGCGAGAAGGGAACAGGGGGCTACGAGCAGTACTTC; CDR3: CASSEKGTGGYEQYF
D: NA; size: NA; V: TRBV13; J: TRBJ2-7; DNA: TGTGCCAGCAGCTTAGGAGGAATCGAGCAGTACTTC; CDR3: CASSLGGIEQYF
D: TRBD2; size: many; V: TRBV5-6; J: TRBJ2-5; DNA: TGTGCCAGCAGCTTGGCGGGAGGAAAAACGAAAGAGACCCAGTACTTC; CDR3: CASSLAGGKTKETQYF
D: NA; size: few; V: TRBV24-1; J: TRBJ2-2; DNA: TGTGCCACCAGTGCAAGGAGAACAGCAGCGGGGGAGCTGTTTTTT; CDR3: CATSARRTAAGELFF
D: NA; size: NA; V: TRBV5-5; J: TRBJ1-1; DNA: TGTGCCAGCAGCTTGCTAGGGATGCTAAACACTGAAGCTTTCTTT; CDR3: CASSLLGMLNTEAFF
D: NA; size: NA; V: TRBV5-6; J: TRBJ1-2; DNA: TGTGCCAGCACCCCTCGGGTAGGGAATAACTATGGCTACACCTTC; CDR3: CASTPRVGNNYGYTF
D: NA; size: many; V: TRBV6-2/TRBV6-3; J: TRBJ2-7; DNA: TGTGCCAGCATCCGGCAGGGAGGCGGCCTTGAGCAGTACTTC; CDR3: CASIRQGGGLEQYF
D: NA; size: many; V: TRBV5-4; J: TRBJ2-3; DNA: TGTGCCAGCAGCGTGGGGGGCAGCACAGATACGCAGTATTTT; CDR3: CASSVGGSTDTQYF
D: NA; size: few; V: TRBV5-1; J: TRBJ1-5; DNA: TGCGCCAGCAGCTTCGGGGCGGGGGAGCCCCAGCATTTT; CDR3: CASSFGAGEPQHF
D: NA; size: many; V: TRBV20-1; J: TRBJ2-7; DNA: TGCAGTACACCCTACCTTCACGAGCAGTACTTC; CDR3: CSTPYLHEQYF
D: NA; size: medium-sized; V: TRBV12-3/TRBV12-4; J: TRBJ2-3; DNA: TGTGCCAGCAGGCATGACAGGAAATCTTCTAGCACAGATACGCAGTATTTT; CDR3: CASRHDRKSSSTDTQYF
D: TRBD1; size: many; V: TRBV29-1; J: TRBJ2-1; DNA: TGCAGCGTTGGTCCGGGACAGGCATTGACCAATGAGCAGTTCTTC; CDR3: CSVGPGQALTNEQFF
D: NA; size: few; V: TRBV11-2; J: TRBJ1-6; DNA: TGTGCCAGCAGCAGGGTAGTCAATTCACCCCTCCACTTT; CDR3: CASSRVVNSPLHF
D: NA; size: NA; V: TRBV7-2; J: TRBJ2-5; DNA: TGTGCCAGCAGCTCGATTAAACAGGGAACCCATTACTTC; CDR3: CASSSIKQGTHYF
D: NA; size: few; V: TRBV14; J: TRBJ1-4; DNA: TGTGCCAGCAGCCAAGGAGAAAGGAGTTACAATGAAAAACTGTTTTTT; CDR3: CASSQGERSYNEKLFF
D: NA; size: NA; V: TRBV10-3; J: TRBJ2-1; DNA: TGTGCCATCAGTGGCTTGCATGAACGTTCCTACAATGAGCAGTTCTTC; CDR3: CAISGLHERSYNEQFF
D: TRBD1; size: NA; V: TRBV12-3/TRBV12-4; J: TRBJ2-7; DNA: TGTGCCAGCAGTTGGGACAGGGGTAGCTACGAGCAGTACTTC; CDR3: CASSWDRGSYEQYF
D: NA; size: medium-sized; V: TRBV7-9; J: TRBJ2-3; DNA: TGTGCCAGCAGCGTCTTGGGCTCGCCCCCGTATTTT; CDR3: CASSVLGSPPYF
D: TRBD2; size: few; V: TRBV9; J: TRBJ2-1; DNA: TGTGCCAGCAGCGGGTCCCCCGGCGGGGGGCCAATGGAGCAGTTCTTC; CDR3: CASSGSPGGGPMEQFF
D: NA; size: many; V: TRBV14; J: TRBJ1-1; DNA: TGTGCCAGCAGCCAAGATCTTAAGGAGAACACTGAAGCTTTCTTT; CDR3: CASSQDLKENTEAFF
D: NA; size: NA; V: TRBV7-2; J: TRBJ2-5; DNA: TGTGCCAGCAGCTTAGGACTCCCGTCCCAGGAGACCCAGTACTTC; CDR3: CASSLGLPSQETQYF
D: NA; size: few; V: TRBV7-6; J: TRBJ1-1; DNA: TGTGCCAGCAGCAGAAACGACGACACTGAAGCTTTCTTT; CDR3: CASSRNDDTEAFF
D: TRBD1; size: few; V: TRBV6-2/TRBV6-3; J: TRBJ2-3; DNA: TGTGCCAGCAGCTTCCGACAGGGAAAGGGAGATACGCAGTATTTT; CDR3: CASSFRQGKGDTQYF
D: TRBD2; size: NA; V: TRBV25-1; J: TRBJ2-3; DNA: TGTGCCAGCAGTCAAACTAGCGGGCGGGCCGTTCATCCAGATATGCAGTATTTT; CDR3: CASSQTSGRAVHPDMQYF
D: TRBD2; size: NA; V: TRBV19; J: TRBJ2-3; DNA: TGTGCCAGTAGGTGGTCGGGGGGGAGCACAGATACGCAGTATTTT; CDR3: CASRWSGGSTDTQYF
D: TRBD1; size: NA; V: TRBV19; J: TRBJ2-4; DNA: TGTGCCAGTAGCTCGAAGACAGGGGTAAACATTCAGTACTTC; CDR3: CASSSKTGVNIQYF
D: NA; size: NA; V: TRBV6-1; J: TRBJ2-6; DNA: TGTGCCAGCAGCCACAGGACGGGGGGGGCCAACGTCCTGACTTTC; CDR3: CASSHRTGGANVLTF
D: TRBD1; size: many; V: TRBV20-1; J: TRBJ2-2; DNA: TGCAGTGCTAGAGATCGGAGACTCCCCCAGGACAGGCCGAACACCGGGGAGCTGTTTTTT; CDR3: CSARDRRLPQDRPNTGELFF
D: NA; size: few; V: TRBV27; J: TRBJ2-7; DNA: TGTGCCAGCACCGGCCCGGGTTTCCCAGGTCTCTCCTACGAGCAGTACTTC; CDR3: CASTGPGFPGLSYEQYF
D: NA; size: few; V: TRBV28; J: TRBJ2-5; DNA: TGTGCCAGCAGTTTATGGGCAGAAGGCGAAGAGACCCAGTACTTC; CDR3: CASSLWAEGEETQYF
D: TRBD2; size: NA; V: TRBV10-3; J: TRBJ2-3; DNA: TGTGCCATCAGTGAGTCGGCTAGCGGGTCCGGGGATACGCAGTATTTT; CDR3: CAISESASGSGDTQYF
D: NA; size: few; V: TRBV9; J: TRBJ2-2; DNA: TGTGCCAGCAGCGTAGAGGCCGGGGAGCTGTTTTTT; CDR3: CASSVEAGELFF
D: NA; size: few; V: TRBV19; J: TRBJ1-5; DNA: TGTGCCAGTAGTATACAGGGCGCCGGTGATCAGCCCCAGCATTTT; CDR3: CASSIQGAGDQPQHF
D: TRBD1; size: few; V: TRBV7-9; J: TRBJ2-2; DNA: TGTGCCAGCAGCAATCGGGACAGGGGGATTAAGAACACCGGGGAGCTGTTTTTT; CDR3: CASSNRDRGIKNTGELFF
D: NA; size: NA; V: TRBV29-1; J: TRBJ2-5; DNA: TGCAGCGTTAGGGACATCGGGCAAGAGACCCAGTACTTC; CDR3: CSVRDIGQETQYF
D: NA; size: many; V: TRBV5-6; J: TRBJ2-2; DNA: TGTGCCAGCAGCCAGGGGCGCGGGGAGCTGTTTTTT; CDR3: CASSQGRGELFF
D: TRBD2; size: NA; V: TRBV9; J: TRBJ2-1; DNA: TGTGCCAGCAGCGATGGGACTAGCGGTCCACCTCGGGAGCAGTTCTTC; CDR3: CASSDGTSGPPREQFF
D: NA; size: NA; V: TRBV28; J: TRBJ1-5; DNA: TGTGCCAGCAGTCCCATAGATGGGTATCAGCCCCAGCATTTT; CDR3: CASSPIDGYQPQHF
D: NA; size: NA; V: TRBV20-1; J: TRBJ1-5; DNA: TGCAGTGCTAGAGATCGGCTAAATAGCAATCAGCCCCAGCATTTT; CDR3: CSARDRLNSNQPQHF
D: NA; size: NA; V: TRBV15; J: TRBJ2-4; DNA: TGTGCCACCAGCAGAGATCGGGAAAACATTCAGTACTTC; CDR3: CATSRDRENIQYF
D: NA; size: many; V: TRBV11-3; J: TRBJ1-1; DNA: TGTGCCAGCAGGCAGGGAGAGAACACTGAAGCTTTCTTT; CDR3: CASRQGENTEAFF
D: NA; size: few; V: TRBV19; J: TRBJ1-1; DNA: TGTGCCAGTAACCCGTCCCGGCGGGACACTGAAGCTTTCTTT; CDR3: CASNPSRRDTEAFF
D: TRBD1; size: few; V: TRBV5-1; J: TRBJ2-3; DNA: TGCGCCAGCAGCTTGGAGACAGGGATAGATACGCAGTATTTT; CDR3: CASSLETGIDTQYF
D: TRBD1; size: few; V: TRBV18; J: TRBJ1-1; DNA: TGTGCCACCTCAACCGGGACAGGGGGCACTGAAGCTTTCTTT; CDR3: CATSTGTGGTEAFF
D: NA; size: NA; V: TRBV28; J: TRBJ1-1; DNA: TGTGCCAGCAGACAAACCGGGACTCAAGCTTTCTTT; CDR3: CASRQTGTQAFF
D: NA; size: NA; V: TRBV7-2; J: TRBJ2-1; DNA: TGTGCCAGCAGCCCCCCAGGGCCAGATCAGTTCTTC; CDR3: CASSPPGPDQFF
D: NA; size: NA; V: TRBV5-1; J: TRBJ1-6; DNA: TGCGCCAGCAGCTTGGGGGGGCTCGGTTCACCCCTCCACTTT; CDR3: CASSLGGLGSPLHF
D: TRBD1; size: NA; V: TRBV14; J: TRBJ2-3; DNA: TGTGCCAGCAGCCAAGGCACAGGGGGCATGCAAGATACGCAGTATTTT; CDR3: CASSQGTGGMQDTQYF
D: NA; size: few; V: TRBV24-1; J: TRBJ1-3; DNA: TGTGCCACCAGCCCGCCGGGACCTGGAAACACCATATATTTT; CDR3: CATSPPGPGNTIYF
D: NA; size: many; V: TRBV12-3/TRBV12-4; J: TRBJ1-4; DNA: TGTGCCAGCAGTTTAAGGGTCGGTCAGAAACTGTTTTTT; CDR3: CASSLRVGQKLFF
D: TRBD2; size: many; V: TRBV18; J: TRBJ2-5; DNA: TGTGCCAGCTCACCACTCCCGAAGACTAGCGGGGGAGAGACCCAGTACTTC; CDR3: CASSPLPKTSGGETQYF